These T cell receptor beta chains were read from a single sample in a study of blood T cell repertoires in COVID-19. Measured with immunoSEQ multiplex PCR; TCRdb has only the in-frame clones, and not every one. This sample carries around 85,000 clones, around nine tenths of them seen once, and the ten largest clones take less than 6.5%. Material for sequencing was peripheral blood. The receptors here all came from a man aged 60 to 75 with acute or convalescent COVID-19. Both conserved end residues are part of each CDR3. The order of the fields is V gene, clone size, J gene, D gene, CDR3 protein, CDR3 DNA. A D gene is named only where the DNA matches it firmly. Only part of the rows carry a size: once, few, many, or a class if the clone is expanded.

>TRBV30|.|TRBJ1-1|.
CAWSVPPADRNTEAFF
TGTGCCTGGAGTGTACCACCCGCAGATCGGAACACTGAAGCTTTCTTT
>TRBV4-3|.|TRBJ1-3|.
CASSRTRQSSGNTIYF
TGCGCCAGCAGCCGAACTCGACAGAGCTCTGGAAACACCATATATTTT
>TRBV5-1|.|TRBJ1-4|.
CASSLSTNEKLFF
TGCGCCAGCAGCCTCTCAACTAATGAAAAACTGTTTTTT
>TRBV19|.|TRBJ1-2|.
CATSAQGVYGYTF
TGTGCCACATCTGCACAGGGTGTGTATGGCTACACCTTC
>TRBV6-2/TRBV6-3|.|TRBJ2-5|.
CASSYNRNSQGPGTQYF
TGTGCCAGCAGTTACAATCGAAATTCACAGGGTCCGGGGACCCAGTACTTC
>TRBV27|.|TRBJ2-2|.
CAGSFEGVDTGELFF
TGTGCCGGCAGTTTTGAGGGAGTGGACACCGGGGAGCTGTTTTTT
>TRBV19|.|TRBJ1-1|.
CASRGAGDTEAFF
TGTGCCAGTAGAGGAGCAGGGGACACTGAAGCTTTCTTT
>TRBV29-1|once|TRBJ1-1|.
CSARTANTEAFF
TGCAGCGCAAGGACAGCGAACACTGAAGCTTTCTTT
>TRBV19|.|TRBJ1-4|.
CASSIGGVLGEKLFF
TGTGCCAGTAGTATAGGAGGAGTTTTAGGTGAAAAACTGTTTTTT
>TRBV7-2|.|TRBJ1-3|.
CASSPQGAGNTIYF
TGTGCCAGCAGTCCACAGGGTGCTGGAAACACCATATATTTT
>TRBV15|few|TRBJ1-5|.
CATSREGQGRPQHF
TGTGCCACCAGCAGAGAAGGGCAGGGGCGGCCCCAGCATTTT
>TRBV11-2|once|TRBJ2-7|.
CASSLVPGSYEQYF
TGTGCCAGCAGCTTAGTCCCAGGGTCCTACGAGCAGTACTTC
>TRBV12-3/TRBV12-4|.|TRBJ2-7|.
CASTPDSYEQYF
TGTGCCAGCACACCAGACTCCTACGAGCAGTACTTC
>TRBV21-1|.|TRBJ2-7|.
CARFRGLPYEQYF
TGTGCCAGATTCCGGGGACTCCCGTACGAGCAGTACTTC
>TRBV30|once|TRBJ2-3|TRBD1
CAWSGGQGTDTQYF
TGTGCCTGGAGTGGGGGACAGGGGACAGATACGCAGTATTTT
>TRBV7-9|.|TRBJ2-3|.
CASSLAARDTTDTQYF
TGTGCCAGCAGCTTAGCGGCCCGGGACACCACAGATACGCAGTATTTT
>TRBV7-7|.|TRBJ1-4|.
CASSLTGIEALNEKLFF
TGTGCTAGCAGCTTGACAGGAATCGAGGCACTTAATGAAAAACTGTTTTTT
>TRBV5-1|.|TRBJ1-4|TRBD1
CASSLNRGLNEKLFF
TGCGCCAGCAGCTTAAACAGGGGCCTTAATGAAAAACTGTTTTTT
>TRBV19|.|TRBJ2-6|.
CASRQIMAGANVLTF
TGTGCCAGCCGACAGATTATGGCTGGGGCCAACGTCCTGACTTTC
>TRBV7-8|.|TRBJ1-5|.
CASSVYRAHSNQPQHF
TGTGCCAGCAGCGTTTACAGGGCTCATAGCAATCAGCCCCAGCATTTT
>TRBV9|once|TRBJ1-2|.
CASSVVGGTVGYTF
TGTGCCAGCAGCGTAGTCGGAGGGACGGTTGGCTACACCTTC
>TRBV6-5|.|TRBJ1-2|TRBD1
CASSYSTGGQDGYTF
TGTGCCAGCAGTTACTCGACAGGGGGCCAGGATGGCTACACCTTC
>TRBV6-2/TRBV6-3|.|TRBJ2-7|.
CASSPTPIPGRLYEQYF
TGTGCCAGCAGCCCAACCCCTATACCGGGGAGGTTGTACGAGCAGTACTTC
>TRBV4-1|.|TRBJ1-2|.
CASSQLAGSNYGYTF
TGCGCCAGCAGCCAACTGGCAGGCTCGAACTATGGCTACACCTTC
>TRBV30|.|TRBJ2-1|.
CAWSSTAAKQFF
TGTGCCTGGAGTAGTACCGCGGCTAAGCAGTTCTTC
>TRBV19|.|TRBJ1-5|.
CASSISYNQPQHF
TGTGCCAGTAGTATTTCCTACAATCAGCCCCAGCATTTT
>TRBV21-1|.|TRBJ1-1|.
CASSTTGEAFF
TGTGCCAGCAGCACGACAGGAGAAGCTTTCTTT
>TRBV18|.|TRBJ1-3|.
CASSPISGNTIYF
TGTGCCAGCTCACCCATCTCTGGAAACACCATATATTTT